Listed below are T cell receptor beta chains from one sample, sequenced in a study of a mutant IDH1 vaccine in newly diagnosed glioma. Their antigens remain unidentified. TCRdb's copy holds only in-frame clones and misses some; the assay was immunoSEQ multiplex PCR. Of approximately 61,000 clones listed, approximately 79% are singletons. The source material was PBMCs, sampled from a glioma patient whose treatment included an IDH1 peptide vaccine. These TCRs come from a woman aged 45-65 years with glioma. Each CDR3 is given without its conserved first and last residue.

J gene,V gene,CDR3 protein
TRBJ1-1,TRBV27,ASSPAGFTEAF
TRBJ2-7,TRBV11-2,ASSEGFGYEQY
TRBJ1-1,TRBV15,ATSTRDRVNTEAF
TRBJ1-6,TRBV27,ASSWGGGGSPLH
TRBJ1-2,TRBV6-4,ASSLFSGTGIYGYT
TRBJ1-6,TRBV12-5,ASGPPEGLTLH
TRBJ1-3,TRBV7-9,ASSLPGQGHSGNTIY
TRBJ1-2,TRBV5-4,ASSLVGEGGYT
TRBJ1-1,TRBV5-1,ATKGQSGTEAF
TRBJ1-1,TRBV27,ASRPEAF
TRBJ2-3,TRBV5-4,ASSPSLSTDTQY
TRBJ2-5,TRBV14,ASSQDGTGPWETQY
TRBJ2-3,TRBV6-4,ASSDSRGGTDTQY
TRBJ2-1,TRBV10-1,ASSDAGTRQF
TRBJ1-2,TRBV6-5,ASSYSGWGAGHGYT
TRBJ2-7,TRBV15,ATRIGSSYEQY
TRBJ2-7,TRBV27,ASSGRGPYYEQY
TRBJ2-1,TRBV10-3,AISEWTSDSYNEQF
TRBJ1-1,TRBV25-1,ASSGFGDTEAF
TRBJ1-1,TRBV7-2,ASSLGYGQNTEAF
TRBJ2-7,TRBV4-1,ASSQDNGASYEQY
TRBJ1-1,TRBV19,VSSMGRVAF
TRBJ1-3,TRBV19,ASSTSGDRGNTIY
TRBJ1-5,TRBV4-1,ASSQGVKGNQPQH
TRBJ1-1,TRBV6-6,ASSYSLNTEAF
TRBJ1-1,TRBV7-9,ASSTSLGAGMNTEAF
TRBJ1-2,TRBV6-1,ASSEEGRRGYT
TRBJ2-3,TRBV4-3,ASSPSHFLDTQY
TRBJ2-1,TRBV6-5,ASSSAGTPYNEQF
TRBJ1-2,TRBV7-3,ASSPGLNYGYT
.,TRBV25-1,ASSDGSSYEQY
TRBJ2-3,TRBV9,ASSYTGGTHNTDTQY
TRBJ1-2,TRBV27,ASRLTGAKGREGYT
.,TRBV6-5,ASSYSGGGYEQY
TRBJ2-7,TRBV6-1,ASSLTGTER
TRBJ1-2,TRBV10-1,ASRTRDRGRPNYGYT
TRBJ2-1,TRBV11-2,ASSLGLAGGDEQF
TRBJ2-5,TRBV27,ASSLGTGETQY
TRBJ2-5,TRBV30,ACTTSGGTQY
TRBJ1-1,TRBV19,ASSRGGGTEAF
TRBJ1-5,TRBV11-3,ASIEKQPQH
TRBJ2-3,TRBV19,ASTFGGAGTDTQY
TRBJ1-1,TRBV5-4,ASSSPGQGGTEAF
TRBJ1-2,TRBV15,ATSRGRETARSGNYGYT
TRBJ2-7,TRBV7-2,ASSRSMVGKVYEQY
TRBJ1-4,TRBV11-3,ASSLDSGITNEKLF
TRBJ1-1,TRBV7-6,ASSLQANTEAF
TRBJ1-1,TRBV4-3,ASSQDRAADMNTEAF
TRBJ2-1,TRBV2,ASRRSSGVSYNEQF
TRBJ1-1,TRBV19,ASGDSSMNTEAF
TRBJ1-6,TRBV2,ASRASRADLHSPLH
TRBJ2-6,TRBV30,AFPANSGANVLT